This T cell receptor beta chain was recorded in a study of beta chain features in type 1 diabetes. Whole-study results and caveats: PCR could preferentially amplify shorter templates, alike in patients and controls. It was among patients, rather than healthy donors, that naive, central memory and Treg TCRB repertoires appeared more similar. Cells with high TCR expression could be over-represented by cDNA sequencing. HLA influence on TCRB rearrangement stayed unresolved here. People with Type 1 diabetes carried modestly yet significantly shorter TCRB CDR3s in all four CD4+ subsets.

With regard to this clone: Antigen specificity is unknown.

The germline V gene encodes CDR1 SGHAT and CDR2 FQNNGV. The V end was cut by 3 bases, the J end by 5 bases, with 11 bases between. The CDR3 totals 13 residues. Investigators reverse transcribed all isolated RNA, so they sequenced expressed TCRB transcripts. Here immunoSEQ multiplex PCR was the method, and the copy in TCRdb shows in-frame clones only, minus some. The table records around 250,000 clones, around 15% of them present only once. The clonotype comes from a man aged 25 to 40 with type 1 diabetes. Sequencing was carried out using naive CD4+ T cells from blood. This chain joins TRBV11-2 and TRBJ2-7; D possibly corresponds to TRBD2 (6 bases). The CDR3 DNA reads as TGTGCCAGCAGCTTGGCGGGGCCGAACGAGCAGTACTTC. It specifies CASSLAGPNEQYF.